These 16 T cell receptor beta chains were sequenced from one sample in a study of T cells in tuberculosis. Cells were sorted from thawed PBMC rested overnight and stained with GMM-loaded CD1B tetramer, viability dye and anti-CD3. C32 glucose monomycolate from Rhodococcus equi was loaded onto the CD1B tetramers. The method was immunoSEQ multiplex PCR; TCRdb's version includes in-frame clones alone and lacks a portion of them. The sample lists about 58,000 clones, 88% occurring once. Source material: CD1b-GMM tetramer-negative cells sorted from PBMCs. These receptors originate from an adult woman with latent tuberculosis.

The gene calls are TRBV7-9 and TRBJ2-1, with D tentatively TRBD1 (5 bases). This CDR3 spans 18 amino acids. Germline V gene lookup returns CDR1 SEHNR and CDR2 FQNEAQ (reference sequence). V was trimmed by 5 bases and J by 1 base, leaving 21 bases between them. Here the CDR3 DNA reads TGTGCCAGCAGCCTGGGCCAGGGAAACGAAAGGTCCTACAATGAGCAGTTCTTC. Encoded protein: CASSLGQGNERSYNEQFF.

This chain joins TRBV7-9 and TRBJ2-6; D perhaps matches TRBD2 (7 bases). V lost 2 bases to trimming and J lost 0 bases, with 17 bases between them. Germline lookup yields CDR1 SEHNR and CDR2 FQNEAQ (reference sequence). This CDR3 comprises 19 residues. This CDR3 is CASSLRGGGQLSGANVLTF. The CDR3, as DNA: TGTGCCAGCAGCTTAAGGGGGGGAGGACAACTCTCTGGGGCCAACGTCCTGACTTTC.

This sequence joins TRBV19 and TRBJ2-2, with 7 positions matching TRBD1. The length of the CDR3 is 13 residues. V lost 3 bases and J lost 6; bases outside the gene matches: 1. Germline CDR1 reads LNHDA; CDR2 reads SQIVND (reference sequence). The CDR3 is CASSMDRSGELFF. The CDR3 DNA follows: TGTGCCAGTAGTATGGACAGGTCCGGGGAGCTGTTTTTT.

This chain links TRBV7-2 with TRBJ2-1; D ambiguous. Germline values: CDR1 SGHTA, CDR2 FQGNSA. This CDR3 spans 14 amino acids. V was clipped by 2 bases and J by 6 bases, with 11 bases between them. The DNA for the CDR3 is TGTGCCAGCAGCTTAATTCTTTCCGTCAATGAGCAGTTCTTC. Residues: CASSLILSVNEQFF.

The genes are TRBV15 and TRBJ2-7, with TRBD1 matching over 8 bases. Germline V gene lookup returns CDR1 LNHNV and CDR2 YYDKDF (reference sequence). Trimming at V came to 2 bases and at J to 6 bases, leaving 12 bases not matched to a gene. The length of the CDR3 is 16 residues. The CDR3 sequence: CATSRPPGQGNGEQYF. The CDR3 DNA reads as TGTGCCACCAGCAGACCCCCCGGACAGGGTAATGGCGAGCAGTACTTC.

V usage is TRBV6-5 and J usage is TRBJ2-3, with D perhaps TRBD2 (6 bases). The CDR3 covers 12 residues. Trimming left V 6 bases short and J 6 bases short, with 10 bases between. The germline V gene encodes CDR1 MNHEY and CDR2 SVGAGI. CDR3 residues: CASSQAGDTQYF. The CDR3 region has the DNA TGTGCCAGCAGCCAGGCGGGGGATACGCAGTATTTT.

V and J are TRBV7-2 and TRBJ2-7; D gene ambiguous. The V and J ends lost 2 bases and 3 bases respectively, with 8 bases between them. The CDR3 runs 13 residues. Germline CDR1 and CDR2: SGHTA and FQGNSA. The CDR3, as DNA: TGTGCCAGCAGCTTAATGGCCGACTACGAGCAGTACTTC. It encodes CASSLMADYEQYF. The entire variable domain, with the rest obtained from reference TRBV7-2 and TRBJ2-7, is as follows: GAGVSQSPSNKVTEKGKDVELRCDPISGHTALYWYRQSLGQGLEFLIYFQGNSAPDKSGLPSDRFSAERTGGSVSTLTIQRTQQEDSAVYLCASSLMADYEQYFGPGTRLTVT.

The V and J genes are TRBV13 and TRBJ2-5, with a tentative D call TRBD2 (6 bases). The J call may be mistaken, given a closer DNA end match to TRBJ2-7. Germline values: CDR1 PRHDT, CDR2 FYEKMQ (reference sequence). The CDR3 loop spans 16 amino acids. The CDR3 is CASSLKRDFKTYEQYF. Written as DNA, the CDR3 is TGTGCCAGCAGCTTAAAAAGGGACTTCAAAACCTACGAGCAGTACTTC.

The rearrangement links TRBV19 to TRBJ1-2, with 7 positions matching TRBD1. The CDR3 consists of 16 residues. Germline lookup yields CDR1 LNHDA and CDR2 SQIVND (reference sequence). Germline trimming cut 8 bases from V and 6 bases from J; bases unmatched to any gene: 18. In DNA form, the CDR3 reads TGTGCCAGTCGGATCCTAACAGGGGTGTCATCGGATGGCTACACCTTC. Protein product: CASRILTGVSSDGYTF.

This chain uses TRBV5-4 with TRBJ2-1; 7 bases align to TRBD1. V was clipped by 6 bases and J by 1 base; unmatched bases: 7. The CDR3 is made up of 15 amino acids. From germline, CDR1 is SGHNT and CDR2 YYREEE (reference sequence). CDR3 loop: CASTPGTASYNEQFF. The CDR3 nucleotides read TGTGCCAGCACTCCCGGGACAGCGTCCTACAATGAGCAGTTCTTC.

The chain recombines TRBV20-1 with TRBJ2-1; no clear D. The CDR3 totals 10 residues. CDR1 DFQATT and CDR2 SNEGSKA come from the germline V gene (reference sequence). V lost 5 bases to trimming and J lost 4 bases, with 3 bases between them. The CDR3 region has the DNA TGCAGTGCTTATTACAATGAGCAGTTCTTC. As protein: CSAYYNEQFF.

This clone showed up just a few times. The CDR3 DNA is TGTGCCAGCAGTGAATCCTCCTCTGGGGCCAACGTCCTGACTTTC. This gives the protein CASSESSSGANVLTF. This chain uses TRBV6-1 with TRBJ2-6, with D unresolved. V lost 2 bases and J lost 0, with 5 bases in between. Germline V gives CDR1 MNHNS, CDR2 SASEGT. This CDR3 spans 15 amino acids.

DNA of the CDR3: TGTGCCTGGAGTGTGGACAGTATGAACACTGAAGCTTTCTTT. This codes for CAWSVDSMNTEAFF. This rearrangement joins TRBV30 to TRBJ1-1; possibly TRBD1 for D (6 bases). The germline V gene has CDR1 GTSNPN and CDR2 SVGIG (reference sequence). There are 14 residues in the CDR3. V was shortened by 0 bases and J by 0 bases, with 8 bases between the two germline ends.

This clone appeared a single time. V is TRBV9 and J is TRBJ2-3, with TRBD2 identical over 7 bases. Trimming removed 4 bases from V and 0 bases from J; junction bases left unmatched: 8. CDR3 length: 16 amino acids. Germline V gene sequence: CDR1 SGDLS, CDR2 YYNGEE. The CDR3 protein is CASSRLAGESTDTQYF. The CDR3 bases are TGTGCCAGCAGCCGCCTGGCGGGAGAGAGCACAGATACGCAGTATTTT.

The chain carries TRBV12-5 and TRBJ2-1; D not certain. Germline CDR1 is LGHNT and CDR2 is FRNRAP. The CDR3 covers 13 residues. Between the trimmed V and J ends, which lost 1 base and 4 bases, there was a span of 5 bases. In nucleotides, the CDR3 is TGTGCTAGTGGTTTGGACAGATACAATGAGCAGTTCTTC. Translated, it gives CASGLDRYNEQFF.

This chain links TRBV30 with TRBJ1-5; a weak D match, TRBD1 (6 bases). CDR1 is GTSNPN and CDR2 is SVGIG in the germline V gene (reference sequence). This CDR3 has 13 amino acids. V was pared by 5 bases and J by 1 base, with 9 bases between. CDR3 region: CAWQTGSNQPQHF. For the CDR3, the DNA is TGTGCCTGGCAGACAGGAAGCAATCAGCCCCAGCATTTT.